Sequencing of this T cell receptor beta chain was carried out in a study of cytomegalovirus exposure and HLA in healthy donors. The PCR made use of 60 Vbeta and 13 Jbeta primers. The assay was immunoSEQ multiplex PCR, and TCRdb's table has in-frame clones only and misses some. The repertoire holds 120,000 to 150,000 clones, 82% seen once, with roughly 3.1% in the top ten. Germline values: CDR1 SGHRS, CDR2 YFSETQ. Trimming removed 0 bases at V and 2 bases at J, with 10 bases between. The CDR3 covers 15 residues. The sample holds one count of this clone. This clonotype originated in a man aged 18 to 30 in good health and CMV-seropositive. Sequenced input: PBMCs. J is TRBJ2-3 and V is TRBV5-1; a weak D match, TRBD2 (5 bases). The CDR3 DNA reads TGCGCCAGCAGCTTGGTTGAGGGAGTCACAGATACGCAGTATTTT. Protein: CASSLVEGVTDTQYF.